This T cell receptor beta chain was found in a study of response to subunit inactivated influenza vaccine. Findings and limits, study-wide: Each seasonal flu vaccination may recruit only limited new T cells, authors suggested.

This clonotype was counted many times. Antigen: not known. TCRdb processed the RT-PCR reads anew with MiXCR; each CDR3 protein has one entry. Of 150,000 to 200,000 distinct CDR3 sequences in the sample, around 9.2% were seen once. This clonotype was sampled from a man in his fifties or sixties who received an inactivated influenza vaccine. This specimen consisted of non-naive T cells sorted from PBMCs, obtained on the day of vaccination.

The CDR3 nucleotides are TGTGCCACCAGTGACCCAGCCGGGAACACCGGGGAGCTGTTTTTT. Its protein product is CATSDPAGNTGELFF. The chain joins TRBV24-1 to TRBJ2-2; D remains ambiguous. Germline CDR1 reads KGHDR; CDR2 reads SFDVKD. This CDR3 has 15 amino acids. The V gene lost 4 bases and the J gene lost 1 base, with 9 bases spanning the gap.